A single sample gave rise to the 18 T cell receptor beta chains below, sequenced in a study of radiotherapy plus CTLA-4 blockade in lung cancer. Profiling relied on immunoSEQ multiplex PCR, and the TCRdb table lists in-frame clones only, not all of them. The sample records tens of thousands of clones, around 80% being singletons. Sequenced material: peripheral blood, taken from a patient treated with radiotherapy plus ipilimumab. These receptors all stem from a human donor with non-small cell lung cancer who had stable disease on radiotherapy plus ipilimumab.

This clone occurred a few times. Here the CDR3 DNA reads TGTGCCAGTAGATACGGCAGGGATAGCAATCAGCCCCAGCATTTT. This codes for CASRYGRDSNQPQHF. J is TRBJ1-5 and V is TRBV19, with TRBD1 as a possible D gene (5 bases). The CDR3 is 15 amino acids. In germline, CDR1 is LNHDA, CDR2 SQIVND (reference sequence). The ends were cut back, 6 bases at V and 0 bases at J, with 12 bases in the middle.

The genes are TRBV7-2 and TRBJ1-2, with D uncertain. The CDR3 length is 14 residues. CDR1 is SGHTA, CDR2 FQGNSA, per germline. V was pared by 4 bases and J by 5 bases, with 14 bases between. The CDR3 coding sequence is TGTGCCAGCAGCTCCCTAACGGGTCCTTATGGCTACACCTTC. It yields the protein CASSSLTGPYGYTF.

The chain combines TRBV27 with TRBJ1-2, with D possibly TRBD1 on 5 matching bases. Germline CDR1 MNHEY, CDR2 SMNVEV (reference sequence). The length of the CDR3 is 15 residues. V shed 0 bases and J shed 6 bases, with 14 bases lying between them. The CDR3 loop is CASSLSSRGGDGYTF. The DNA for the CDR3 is TGTGCCAGCAGTTTATCCTCCCGCGGAGGGGATGGCTACACCTTC.

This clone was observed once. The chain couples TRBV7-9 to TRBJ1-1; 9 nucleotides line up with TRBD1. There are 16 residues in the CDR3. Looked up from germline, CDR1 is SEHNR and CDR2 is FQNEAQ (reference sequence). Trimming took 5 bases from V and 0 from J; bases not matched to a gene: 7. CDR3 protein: CASSRGTGILNTEAFF. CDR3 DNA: TGTGCCAGCAGCCGAGGGACAGGGATTTTGAACACTGAAGCTTTCTTT.

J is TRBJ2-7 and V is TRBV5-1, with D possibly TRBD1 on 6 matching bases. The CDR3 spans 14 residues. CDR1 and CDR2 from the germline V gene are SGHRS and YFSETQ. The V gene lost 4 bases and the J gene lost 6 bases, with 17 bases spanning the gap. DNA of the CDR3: TGCGCCAGCAGCCCGCGACTGGGACAAGCCGAGCAGTACTTC. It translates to CASSPRLGQAEQYF.

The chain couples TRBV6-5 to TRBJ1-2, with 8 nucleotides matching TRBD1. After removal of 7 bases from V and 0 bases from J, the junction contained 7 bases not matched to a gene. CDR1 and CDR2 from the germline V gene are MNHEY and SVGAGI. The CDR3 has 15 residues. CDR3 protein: CASNSPGQANYGYTF. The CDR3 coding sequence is TGTGCCAGCAATTCCCCGGGACAGGCTAACTATGGCTACACCTTC.

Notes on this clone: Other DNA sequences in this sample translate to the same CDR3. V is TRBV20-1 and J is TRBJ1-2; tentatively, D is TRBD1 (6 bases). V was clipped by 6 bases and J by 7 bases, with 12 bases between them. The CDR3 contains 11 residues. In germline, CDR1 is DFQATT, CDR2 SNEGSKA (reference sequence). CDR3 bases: TGCAGTGCAATAGGGGGGGGTGGCTACACCTTC. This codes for CSAIGGGGYTF.

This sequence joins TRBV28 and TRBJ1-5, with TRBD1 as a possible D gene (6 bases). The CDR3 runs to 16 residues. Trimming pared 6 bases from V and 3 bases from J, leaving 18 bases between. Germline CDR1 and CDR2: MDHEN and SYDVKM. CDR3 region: CASRSPGAQPNQPQHF. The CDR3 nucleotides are TGTGCCAGCAGATCCCCAGGGGCCCAGCCCAATCAGCCCCAGCATTTT.

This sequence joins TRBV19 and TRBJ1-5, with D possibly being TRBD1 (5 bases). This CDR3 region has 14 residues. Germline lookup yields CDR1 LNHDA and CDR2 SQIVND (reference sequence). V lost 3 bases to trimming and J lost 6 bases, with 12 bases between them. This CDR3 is CASSIRPGGQPQHF. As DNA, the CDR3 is TGTGCCAGTAGTATTCGGCCGGGGGGTCAGCCCCAGCATTTT.

Written as DNA, the CDR3 is TGTGCCATCAGTGATATGTTTGGGCAGTTCAATCAGCCCCAGCATTTT. It yields the protein CAISDMFGQFNQPQHF. The genes are TRBV10-3 and TRBJ1-5; D is undetermined. The CDR3 totals 16 residues. Looked up from germline, CDR1 is ENHRY and CDR2 is SYGVKD. With 3 bases removed from V and 3 bases from J, the gap between germline ends came to 15 bases.

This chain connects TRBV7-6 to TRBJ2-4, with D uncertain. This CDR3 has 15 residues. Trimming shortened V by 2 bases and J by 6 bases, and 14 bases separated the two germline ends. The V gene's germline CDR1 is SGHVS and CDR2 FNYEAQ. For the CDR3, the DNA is TGTGCCAGCAGCTTAAATGACGAGTCGGGAAACATTCAGTACTTC. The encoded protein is CASSLNDESGNIQYF. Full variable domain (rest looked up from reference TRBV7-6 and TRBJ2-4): GAGVSQSPRYKVTKRGQDVALRCDPISGHVSLYWYRQALGQGPEFLTYFNYEAQQDKSGLPNDRFSAERPEGSISTLTIQRTEQRDSAMYRCASSLNDESGNIQYFGAGTRLSVL.

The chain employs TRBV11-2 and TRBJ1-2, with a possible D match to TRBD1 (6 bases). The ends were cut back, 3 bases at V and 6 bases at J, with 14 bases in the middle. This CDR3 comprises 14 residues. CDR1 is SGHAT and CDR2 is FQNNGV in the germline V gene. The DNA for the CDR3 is TGTGCCAGCAGCTTGGACAGCTCAAGGGATGGCTACACCTTC. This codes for CASSLDSSRDGYTF.

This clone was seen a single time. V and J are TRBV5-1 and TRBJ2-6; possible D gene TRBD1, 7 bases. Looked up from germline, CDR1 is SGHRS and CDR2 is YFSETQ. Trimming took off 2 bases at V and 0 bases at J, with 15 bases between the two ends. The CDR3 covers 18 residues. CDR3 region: CASSFGRDSHSGANVLTF. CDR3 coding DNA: TGCGCCAGCAGCTTTGGGCGGGACAGCCACTCTGGGGCCAACGTCCTGACTTTC.

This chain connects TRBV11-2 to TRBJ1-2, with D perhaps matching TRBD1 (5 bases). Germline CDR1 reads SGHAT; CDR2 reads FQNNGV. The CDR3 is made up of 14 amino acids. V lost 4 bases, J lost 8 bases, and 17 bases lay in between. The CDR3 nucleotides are TGTGCCAGCAGCTCCCGACTTTGGGGGAACGGCTACACCTTC. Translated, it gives CASSSRLWGNGYTF.

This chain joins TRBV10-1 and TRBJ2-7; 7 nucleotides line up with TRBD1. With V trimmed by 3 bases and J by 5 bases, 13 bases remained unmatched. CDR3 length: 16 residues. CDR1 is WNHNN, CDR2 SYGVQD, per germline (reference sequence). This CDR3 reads CASSDSLDRKTDEQYF. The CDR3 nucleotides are TGCGCCAGCAGTGATAGTCTGGACAGGAAAACTGACGAGCAGTACTTC.

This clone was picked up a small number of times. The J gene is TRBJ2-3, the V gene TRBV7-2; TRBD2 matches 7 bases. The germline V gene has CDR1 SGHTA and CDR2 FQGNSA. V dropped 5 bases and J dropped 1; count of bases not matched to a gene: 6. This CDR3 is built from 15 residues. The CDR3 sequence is CASSTARGGTDTQYF. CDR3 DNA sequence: TGTGCCAGCAGCACGGCCCGGGGGGGCACAGATACGCAGTATTTT. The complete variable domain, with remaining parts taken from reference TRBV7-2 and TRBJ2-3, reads GAGVSQSPSNKVTEKGKDVELRCDPISGHTALYWYRQSLGQGLEFLIYFQGNSAPDKSGLPSDRFSAERTGGSVSTLTIQRTQQEDSAVYLCASSTARGGTDTQYFGPGTRLTVL.

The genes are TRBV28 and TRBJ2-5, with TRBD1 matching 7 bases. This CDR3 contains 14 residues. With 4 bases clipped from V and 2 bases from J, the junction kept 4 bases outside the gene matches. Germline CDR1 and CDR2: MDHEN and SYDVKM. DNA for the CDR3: TGTGCCAGCAGTTATCGGGACAGTCAAGAGACCCAGTACTTC. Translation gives CASSYRDSQETQYF.

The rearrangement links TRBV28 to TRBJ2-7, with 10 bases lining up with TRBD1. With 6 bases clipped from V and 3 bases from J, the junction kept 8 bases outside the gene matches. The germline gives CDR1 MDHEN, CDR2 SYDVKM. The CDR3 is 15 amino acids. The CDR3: CASSAGTGVIYEQYF. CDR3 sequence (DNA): TGTGCCAGCAGCGCCGGGACAGGGGTAATCTACGAGCAGTACTTC.